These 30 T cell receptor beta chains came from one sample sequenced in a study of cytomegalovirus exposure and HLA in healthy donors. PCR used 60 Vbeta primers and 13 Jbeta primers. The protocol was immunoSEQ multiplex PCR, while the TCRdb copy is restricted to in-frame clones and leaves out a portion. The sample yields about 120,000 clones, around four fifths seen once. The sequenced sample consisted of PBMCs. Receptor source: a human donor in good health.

This CDR3 reads CASSFYPSGGLETQYF. CDR3 bases: TGTGCCAGCAGCTTTTATCCTAGCGGGGGGTTGGAGACCCAGTACTTC. The rearrangement joins TRBV5-4 to TRBJ2-5, with TRBD2 identical over 11 bases. The CDR3 extends over 16 amino acids. The junction had 8 bases not matched to a gene; V was cut back by 2 bases and J by 5 bases. Germline CDR1 is SGHNT and CDR2 is YYREEE (reference sequence).

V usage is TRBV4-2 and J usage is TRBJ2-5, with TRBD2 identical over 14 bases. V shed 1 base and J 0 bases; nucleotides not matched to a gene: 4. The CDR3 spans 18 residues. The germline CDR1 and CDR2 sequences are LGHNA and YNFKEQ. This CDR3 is CASSQGTSGGTYQETQYF. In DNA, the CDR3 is TGTGCCAGCAGCCAAGGGACTAGCGGGGGGACGTACCAAGAGACCCAGTACTTC.

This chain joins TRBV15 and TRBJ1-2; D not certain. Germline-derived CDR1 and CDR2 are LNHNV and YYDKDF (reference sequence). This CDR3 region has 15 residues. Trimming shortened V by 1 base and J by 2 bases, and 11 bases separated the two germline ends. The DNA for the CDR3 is TGTGCCACCAGCAGAGGGTTTTCGGGAAACTATGGCTACACCTTC. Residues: CATSRGFSGNYGYTF.

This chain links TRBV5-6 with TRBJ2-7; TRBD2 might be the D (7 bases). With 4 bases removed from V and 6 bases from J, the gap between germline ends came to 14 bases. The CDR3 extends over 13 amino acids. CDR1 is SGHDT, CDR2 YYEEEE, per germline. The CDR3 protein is CASSPGGPGEQYF. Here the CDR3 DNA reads TGTGCCAGCAGCCCCGGGGGGCCGGGCGAGCAGTACTTC.

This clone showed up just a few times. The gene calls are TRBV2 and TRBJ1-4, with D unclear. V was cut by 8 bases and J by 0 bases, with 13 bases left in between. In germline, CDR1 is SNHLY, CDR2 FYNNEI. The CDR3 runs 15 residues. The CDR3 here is CASYKRQTTNEKLFF. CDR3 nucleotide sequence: TGTGCCAGCTACAAGAGACAAACAACTAATGAAAAACTGTTTTTT. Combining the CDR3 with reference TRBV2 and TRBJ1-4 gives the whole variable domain EPEVTQTPSHQVTQMGQEVILRCVPISNHLYFYWYRQILGQKVEFLVSFYNNEISEKSEIFDDQFSVERPDGSNFTLKIRSTKLEDSAMYFCASYKRQTTNEKLFFGSGTQLSVL.

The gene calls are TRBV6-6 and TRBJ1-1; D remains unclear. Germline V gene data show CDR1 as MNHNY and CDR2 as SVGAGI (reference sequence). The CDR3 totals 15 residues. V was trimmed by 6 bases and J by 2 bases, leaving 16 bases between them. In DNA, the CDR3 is TGTGCCAGCAGGATAACGACTCGGGATAACACTGAAGCTTTCTTT. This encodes CASRITTRDNTEAFF.

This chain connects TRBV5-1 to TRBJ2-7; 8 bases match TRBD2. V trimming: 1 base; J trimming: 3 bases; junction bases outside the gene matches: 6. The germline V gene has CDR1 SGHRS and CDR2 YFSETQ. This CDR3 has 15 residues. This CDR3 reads CASSLRVGGVYEQYF. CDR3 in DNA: TGCGCCAGCAGCTTGCGCGTCGGGGGGGTCTACGAGCAGTACTTC.

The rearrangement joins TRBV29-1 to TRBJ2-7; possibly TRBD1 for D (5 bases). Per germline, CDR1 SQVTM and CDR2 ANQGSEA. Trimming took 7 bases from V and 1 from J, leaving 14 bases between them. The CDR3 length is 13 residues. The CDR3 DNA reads TGCAGCGCCGAGGACAACATTTCCTACGAGCAGTACTTC. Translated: CSAEDNISYEQYF.

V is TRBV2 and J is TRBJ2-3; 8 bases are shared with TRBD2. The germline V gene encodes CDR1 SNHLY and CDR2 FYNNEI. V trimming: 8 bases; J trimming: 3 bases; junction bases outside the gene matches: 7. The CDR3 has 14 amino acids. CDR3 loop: CASPLSGGTDTQYF. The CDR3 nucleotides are TGTGCCAGCCCCCTCAGCGGGGGAACAGATACGCAGTATTTT.

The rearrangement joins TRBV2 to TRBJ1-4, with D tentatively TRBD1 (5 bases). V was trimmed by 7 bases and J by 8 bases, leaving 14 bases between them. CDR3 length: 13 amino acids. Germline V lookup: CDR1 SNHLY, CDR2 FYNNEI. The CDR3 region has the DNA TGTGCCAGCACGGGGGGGGGTCGGGAAAAACTGTTTTTT. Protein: CASTGGGREKLFF.

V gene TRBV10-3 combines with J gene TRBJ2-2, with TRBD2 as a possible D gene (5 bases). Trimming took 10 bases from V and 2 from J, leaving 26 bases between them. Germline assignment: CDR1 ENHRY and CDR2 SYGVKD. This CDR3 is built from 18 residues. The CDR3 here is CATTPLRSRGTNTGELFF. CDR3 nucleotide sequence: TGTGCCACCACCCCTTTAAGAAGCCGGGGAACCAACACCGGGGAGCTGTTTTTT.

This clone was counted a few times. The CDR3 reads CASSWEGDRAFF. The CDR3 bases are TGTGCCAGCAGCTGGGAGGGGGATCGGGCTTTCTTT. This chain uses TRBV5-6 with TRBJ1-1; the D gene is possibly TRBD1 (6 bases). Trimming shortened V by 3 bases and J by 11 bases, and 14 bases separated the two germline ends. Germline V gives CDR1 SGHDT, CDR2 YYEEEE. This CDR3 is 12 amino acids long.

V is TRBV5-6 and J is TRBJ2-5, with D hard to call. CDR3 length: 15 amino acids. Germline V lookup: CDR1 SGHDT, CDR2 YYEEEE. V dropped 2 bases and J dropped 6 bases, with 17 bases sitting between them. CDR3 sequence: CASSFGTPDYQTQYF. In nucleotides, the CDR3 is TGTGCCAGCAGCTTCGGTACTCCCGATTATCAGACCCAGTACTTC. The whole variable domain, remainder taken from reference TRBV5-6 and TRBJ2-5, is DAGVTQSPTHLIKTRGQQVTLRCSPKSGHDTVSWYQQALGQGPQFIFQYYEEEERQRGNFPDRFSGHQFPNYSSELNVNALLLGDSALYLCASSFGTPDYQTQYFGPGTRLLVL.

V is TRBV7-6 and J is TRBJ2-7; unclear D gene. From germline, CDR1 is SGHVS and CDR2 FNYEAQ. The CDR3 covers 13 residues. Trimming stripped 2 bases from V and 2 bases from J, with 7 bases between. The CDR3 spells CASSLSETYEQYF. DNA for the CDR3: TGTGCCAGCAGCTTATCTGAGACCTACGAGCAGTACTTC.

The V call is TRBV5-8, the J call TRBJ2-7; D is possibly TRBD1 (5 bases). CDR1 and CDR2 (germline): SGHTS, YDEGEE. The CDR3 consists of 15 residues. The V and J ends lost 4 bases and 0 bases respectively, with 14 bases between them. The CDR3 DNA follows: TGTGCCAGCAGCCTAACAGGAGTTCTCTCCTACGAGCAGTACTTC. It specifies CASSLTGVLSYEQYF.

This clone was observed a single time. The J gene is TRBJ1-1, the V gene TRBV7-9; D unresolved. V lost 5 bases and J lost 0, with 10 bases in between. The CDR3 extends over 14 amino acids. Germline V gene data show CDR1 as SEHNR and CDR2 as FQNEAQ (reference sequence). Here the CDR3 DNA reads TGTGCCAGCAGCCCTCAGGATCTGAACACTGAAGCTTTCTTT. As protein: CASSPQDLNTEAFF.

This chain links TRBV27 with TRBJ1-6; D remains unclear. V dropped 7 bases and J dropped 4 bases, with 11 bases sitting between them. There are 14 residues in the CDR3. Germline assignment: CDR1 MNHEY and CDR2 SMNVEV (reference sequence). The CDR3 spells CASTAGLYNSPLHF. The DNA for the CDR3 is TGTGCCAGCACCGCAGGACTTTATAATTCACCCCTCCACTTT.

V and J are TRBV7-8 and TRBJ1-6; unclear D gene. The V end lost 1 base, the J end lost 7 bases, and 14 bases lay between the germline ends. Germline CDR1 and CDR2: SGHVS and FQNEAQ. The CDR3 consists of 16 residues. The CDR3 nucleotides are TGTGCCAGCAGCTTAGAGAGCTCCAGGATGAATTCACCCCTCCACTTT. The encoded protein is CASSLESSRMNSPLHF.

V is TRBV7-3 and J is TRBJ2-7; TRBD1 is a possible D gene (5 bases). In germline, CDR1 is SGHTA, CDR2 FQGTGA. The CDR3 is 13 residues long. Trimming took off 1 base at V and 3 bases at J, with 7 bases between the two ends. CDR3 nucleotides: TGTGCCAGCAGCTTAAGGACAATCTACGAGCAGTACTTC. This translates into CASSLRTIYEQYF.

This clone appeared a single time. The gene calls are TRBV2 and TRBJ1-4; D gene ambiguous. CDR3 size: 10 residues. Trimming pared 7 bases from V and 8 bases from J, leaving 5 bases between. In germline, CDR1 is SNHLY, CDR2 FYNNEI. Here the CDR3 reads CASMREKLFF. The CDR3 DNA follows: TGTGCCAGCATGAGGGAAAAACTGTTTTTT. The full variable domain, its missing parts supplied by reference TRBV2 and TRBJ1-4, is EPEVTQTPSHQVTQMGQEVILRCVPISNHLYFYWYRQILGQKVEFLVSFYNNEISEKSEIFDDQFSVERPDGSNFTLKIRSTKLEDSAMYFCASMREKLFFGSGTQLSVL.

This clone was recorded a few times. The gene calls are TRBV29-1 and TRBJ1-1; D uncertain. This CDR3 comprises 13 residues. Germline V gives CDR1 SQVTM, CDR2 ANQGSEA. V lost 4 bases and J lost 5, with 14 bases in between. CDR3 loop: CSVGPGRVTEAFF. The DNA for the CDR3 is TGCAGCGTTGGGCCGGGAAGGGTGACTGAAGCTTTCTTT.

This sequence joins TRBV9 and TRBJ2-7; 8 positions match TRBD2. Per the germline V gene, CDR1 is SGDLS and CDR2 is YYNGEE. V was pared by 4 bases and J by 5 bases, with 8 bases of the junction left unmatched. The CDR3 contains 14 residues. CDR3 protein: CASSPGGGSHEQYF. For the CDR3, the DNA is TGTGCCAGCAGCCCCGGGGGGGGTTCCCACGAGCAGTACTTC.

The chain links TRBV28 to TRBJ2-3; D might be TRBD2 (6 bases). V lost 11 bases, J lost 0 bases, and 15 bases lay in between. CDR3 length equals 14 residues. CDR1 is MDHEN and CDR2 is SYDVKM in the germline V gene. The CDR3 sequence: CASVGGTSTDTQYF. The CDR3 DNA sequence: TGTGCCTCCGTTGGGGGGACTAGCACAGATACGCAGTATTTT.

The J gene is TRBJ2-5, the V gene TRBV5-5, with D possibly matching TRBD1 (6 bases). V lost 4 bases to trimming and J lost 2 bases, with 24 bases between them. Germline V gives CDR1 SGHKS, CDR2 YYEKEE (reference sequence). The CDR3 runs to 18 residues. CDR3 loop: CASSLKGVGEDEQETQYF. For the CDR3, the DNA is TGTGCCAGCAGCCTTAAGGGGGTTGGGGAAGACGAACAAGAGACCCAGTACTTC.

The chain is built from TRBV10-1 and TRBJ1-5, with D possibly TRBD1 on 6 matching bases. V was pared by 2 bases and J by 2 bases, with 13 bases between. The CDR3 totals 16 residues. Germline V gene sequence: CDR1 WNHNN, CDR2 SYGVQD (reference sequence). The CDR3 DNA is TGCGCCAGCAGTGAGCGGGGGGCTAACGGCAATCAGCCCCAGCATTTT. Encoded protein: CASSERGANGNQPQHF.

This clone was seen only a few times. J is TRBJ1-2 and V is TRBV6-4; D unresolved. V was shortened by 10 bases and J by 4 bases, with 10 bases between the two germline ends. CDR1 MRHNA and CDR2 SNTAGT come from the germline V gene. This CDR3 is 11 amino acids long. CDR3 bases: TGTGCCAAGCCTTGGTCCTATGGCTACACCTTC. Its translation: CAKPWSYGYTF.

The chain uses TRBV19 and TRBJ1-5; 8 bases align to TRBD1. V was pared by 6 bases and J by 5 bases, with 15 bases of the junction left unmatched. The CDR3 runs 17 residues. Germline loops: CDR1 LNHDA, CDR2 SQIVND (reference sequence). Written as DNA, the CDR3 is TGTGCCAGTAGCCCGCCCCAGGGGGCCCTGCATGATCAGCCCCAGCATTTT. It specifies CASSPPQGALHDQPQHF.

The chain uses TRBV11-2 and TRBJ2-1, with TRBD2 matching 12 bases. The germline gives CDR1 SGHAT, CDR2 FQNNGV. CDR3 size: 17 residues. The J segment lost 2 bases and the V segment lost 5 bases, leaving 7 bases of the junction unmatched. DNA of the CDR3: TGTGCCAGCAGCCAACACGGACTAGCGGGGCCCTACAATGAGCAGTTCTTC. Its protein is CASSQHGLAGPYNEQFF.

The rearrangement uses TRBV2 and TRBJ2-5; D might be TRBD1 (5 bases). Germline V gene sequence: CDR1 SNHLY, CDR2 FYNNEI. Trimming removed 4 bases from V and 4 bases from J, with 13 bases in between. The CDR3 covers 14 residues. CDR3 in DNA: TGTGCCAGCAGTGTGTTAGGGGCCGGAGAGACCCAGTACTTC. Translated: CASSVLGAGETQYF. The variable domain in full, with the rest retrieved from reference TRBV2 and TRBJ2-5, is EPEVTQTPSHQVTQMGQEVILRCVPISNHLYFYWYRQILGQKVEFLVSFYNNEISEKSEIFDDQFSVERPDGSNFTLKIRSTKLEDSAMYFCASSVLGAGETQYFGPGTRLLVL.

CDR3 amino acids: CASSVNSHTEAFF. The DNA of the CDR3 is TGTGCCAGCAGTGTTAACTCCCACACTGAAGCTTTCTTT. The chain combines TRBV6-1 with TRBJ1-1; unclear D gene. This CDR3 has 13 residues. Germline CDR1 is MNHNS and CDR2 is SASEGT. V was clipped by 4 bases and J by 3 bases, with 9 bases between them.